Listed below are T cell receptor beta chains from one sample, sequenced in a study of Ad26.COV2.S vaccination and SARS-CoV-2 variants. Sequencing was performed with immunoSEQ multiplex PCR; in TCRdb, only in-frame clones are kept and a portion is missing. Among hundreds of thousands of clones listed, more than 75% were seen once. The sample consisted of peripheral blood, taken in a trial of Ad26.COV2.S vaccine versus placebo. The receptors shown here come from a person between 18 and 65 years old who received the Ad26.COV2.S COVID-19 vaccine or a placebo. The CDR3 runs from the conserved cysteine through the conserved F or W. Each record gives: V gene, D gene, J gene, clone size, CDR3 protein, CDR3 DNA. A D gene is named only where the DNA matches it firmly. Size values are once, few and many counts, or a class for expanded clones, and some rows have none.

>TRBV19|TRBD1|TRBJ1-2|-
CASIRDRTLGGYTF
TGTGCCAGTATCCGGGACAGGACGTTGGGCGGCTACACCTTC
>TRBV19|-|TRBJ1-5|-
CASSRSRVGNQPQHF
TGTGCCAGTAGTAGGAGCAGGGTAGGTAACCAGCCCCAGCATTTT
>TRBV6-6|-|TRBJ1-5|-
CASSQGSLSNQPQHF
TGTGCCAGCAGCCAAGGGTCTCTTAGCAATCAGCCCCAGCATTTT
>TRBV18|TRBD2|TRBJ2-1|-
CASSTSGVYNEQFF
TGTGCCAGCTCAACTAGCGGGGTCTACAATGAGCAGTTCTTC
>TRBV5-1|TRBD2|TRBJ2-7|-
CASSKRAGLAGGHDEQYF
TGCGCCAGCAGTAAGCGAGCCGGACTAGCGGGGGGGCACGACGAGCAGTACTTC
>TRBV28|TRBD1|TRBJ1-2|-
CASSLAGGLSYTF
TGTGCCAGCAGTTTGGCAGGGGGCCTGAGCTACACCTTC
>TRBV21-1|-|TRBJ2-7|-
CTPPGTSSYEQYF
TGTACCCCCCCCGGGACTAGCTCCTACGAGCAGTACTTC
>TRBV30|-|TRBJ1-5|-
CAWSAGPQPQHF
TGTGCCTGGAGTGCCGGGCCTCAGCCCCAGCATTTT
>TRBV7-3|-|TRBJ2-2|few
CASSLGSGGELFF
TGTGCCAGCAGCTTAGGATCCGGCGGGGAGCTGTTTTTT
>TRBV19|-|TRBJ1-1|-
CASSMRGYTEAFF
TGTGCCAGTAGTATGAGGGGATACACTGAAGCTTTCTTT
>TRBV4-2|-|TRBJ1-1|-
CASSQAQELNTEAFF
TGTGCCAGCAGCCAAGCCCAGGAGCTGAACACTGAAGCTTTCTTT
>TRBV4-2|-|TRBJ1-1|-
CASSPVVGTEAFF
TGTGCCAGCAGCCCCGTTGTAGGCACTGAAGCTTTCTTT
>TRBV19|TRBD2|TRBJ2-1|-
CASSVITTSGYNEQFF
TGTGCCAGTAGTGTCATTACGACTAGCGGCTACAATGAGCAGTTCTTC
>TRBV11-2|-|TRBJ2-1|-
CASRPAASYNEQFF
TGTGCCAGCCGCCCCGCGGCCTCCTACAATGAGCAGTTCTTC
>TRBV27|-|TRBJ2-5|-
CASGYRRRSKETQYF
TGTGCCAGCGGCTACAGGCGACGGTCTAAGGAGACCCAGTACTTC
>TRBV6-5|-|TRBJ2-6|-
CASSYTRTSGANVLTF
TGTGCCAGCAGTTACACCAGAACCTCTGGGGCCAACGTCCTGACTTTC
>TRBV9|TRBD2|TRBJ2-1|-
CASSVGTSGGAYNEQFF
TGTGCCAGCAGCGTAGGAACTAGCGGGGGGGCTTACAATGAGCAGTTCTTC